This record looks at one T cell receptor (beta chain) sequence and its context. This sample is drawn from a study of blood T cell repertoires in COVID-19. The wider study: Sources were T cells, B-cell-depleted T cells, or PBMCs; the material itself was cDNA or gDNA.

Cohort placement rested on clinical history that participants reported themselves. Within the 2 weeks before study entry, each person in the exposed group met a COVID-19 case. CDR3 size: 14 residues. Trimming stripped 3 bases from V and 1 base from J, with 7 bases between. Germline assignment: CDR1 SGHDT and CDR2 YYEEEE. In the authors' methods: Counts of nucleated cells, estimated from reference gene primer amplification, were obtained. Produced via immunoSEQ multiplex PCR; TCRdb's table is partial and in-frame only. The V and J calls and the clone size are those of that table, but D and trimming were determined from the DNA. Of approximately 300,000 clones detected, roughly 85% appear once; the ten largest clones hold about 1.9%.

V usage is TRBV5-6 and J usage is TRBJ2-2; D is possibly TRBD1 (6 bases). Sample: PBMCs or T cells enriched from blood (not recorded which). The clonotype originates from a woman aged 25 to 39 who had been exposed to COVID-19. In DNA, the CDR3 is TGTGCCAGCAGCTGGGGACAGAACACCGGGGAGCTGTTTTTT. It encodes CASSWGQNTGELFF.